This TCR beta chain emerged from a study of T cells after yellow fever vaccination. Notes on the study in general: Subsequent booster samples again held most clones from primary vaccination (96% CD4, just under 90% CD8). Researchers noted that a small share of clonotypes showed up in both CD4 and CD8 compartments.

As regards this clonotype: Antigen: not known.

Production of TCR cDNA was by 5'RACE template switching, which also added a universal primer site and UMIs. MiXCR, run by TCRdb on the 5' RACE reads, gives a single entry per CDR3 protein. Of around 73,000 distinct CDR3 sequences listed, 7.5% to 8% were seen once; the top ten hold around 45%. This CDR3 comprises 14 residues. Germline V gene data show CDR1 as MGHDK and CDR2 as SYGVNS. V lost 3 bases and J 5 bases, leaving 13 bases between the germline ends. The clonotype comes from a man younger than 45 who received the YFV17D yellow fever vaccine. The sample in question was CD8+ T cells sorted from PBMCs, obtained on the day of the yellow fever booster vaccination. This chain connects TRBV25-1 to TRBJ1-1, with D perhaps TRBD1 (6 bases). CDR3 sequence reads: CASSDWQGKTEAFF. CDR3 in DNA: TGTGCCAGCAGTGATTGGCAGGGGAAGACTGAAGCTTTCTTT.